These 24 T cell receptor beta chains came from one sample sequenced in a study of CD8+CD57+ T cells in acquired aplastic anemia. Patients included in sequencing had previously demonstrated CD8+CD57+ cell expansion by flow cytometry. The template used for profiling TCR beta VDJ and CDR3 was genomic DNA. Via MiXCR, TCRdb re-called the reads, giving one row per CDR3 protein. The repertoire consists of 400,000 to 600,000 distinct CDR3 sequences, with less than 35% occurring once and the leading ten covering roughly 0.89%. Specimen: sorted CD4+, CD8+, or CD8+CD57+ T cells (not recorded which) from PBMCs. The receptor source for this set is a human donor with aplastic anemia.

This clonotype was recorded a few times. The J gene is TRBJ2-5, the V gene TRBV28; 11 nucleotides line up with TRBD2. V trimming: 4 bases; J trimming: 4 bases; junction bases outside the gene matches: 8. This CDR3 is built from 16 residues. Germline assignment: CDR1 MDHEN and CDR2 SYDVKM. The CDR3 nucleotides are TGTGCCAGCAGTTGGGGGGGACTAGCGGTGGGAGAGACCCAGTACTTC. Its protein product is CASSWGGLAVGETQYF.

This clonotype appeared many times. The rearrangement links TRBV6-6 to TRBJ2-7; D perhaps matches TRBD1 (6 bases). CDR1 is MNHNY and CDR2 is SVGAGI in the germline V gene (reference sequence). Trimming cost V 8 bases and J 0 bases, with 8 bases left between them. The CDR3 spans 12 residues. The CDR3 spells CASGQNSYEQYF. CDR3 DNA: TGTGCCAGCGGACAGAACTCCTACGAGCAGTACTTC.

This clonotype has at least ten counts. The rearrangement joins TRBV7-9 to TRBJ1-2, with D possibly TRBD1 on 5 matching bases. The CDR3 is 14 amino acids. CDR1 and CDR2 from the germline V gene are SEHNR and FQNEAQ (reference sequence). The V gene lost 3 bases and the J gene lost 3 bases, with 11 bases spanning the gap. CDR3 protein: CASSLEGRDYGYTF. The CDR3 DNA follows: TGTGCCAGCAGCTTGGAGGGCAGGGACTATGGCTACACCTTC.

This clonotype has a count of ten or more. The chain combines TRBV7-9 with TRBJ1-6; D remains unclear. The germline V and J ends were trimmed by 1 base and 8 bases, with 6 bases remaining between them. The germline CDR1 and CDR2 sequences are SEHNR and FQNEAQ (reference sequence). The CDR3 extends over 13 amino acids. In DNA form, the CDR3 reads TGTGCCAGCAGCTTAGGGGCCTATTCACCCCTCCACTTT. Translated, it gives CASSLGAYSPLHF.

For this clonotype: Its ends do not fully match the called genes, so a read error is possible. This chain uses TRBV2 with TRBJ1-2; a possible D gene is TRBD1 (6 bases). CDR1 and CDR2 (germline): SNHLY, FYNNEI. The CDR3 contains 14 residues. The CDR3, as DNA: TGTGCCAGCAGTGAACGGGGGGCGGACTATGTCTACACCTTC. Protein product: CASSERGADYVYTF. Using reference TRBV2 and TRBJ1-2 for the parts outside the CDR3, the full variable domain is EPEVTQTPSHQVTQMGQEVILRCVPISNHLYFYWYRQILGQKVEFLVSFYNNEISEKSEIFDDQFSVERPDGSNFTLKIRSTKLEDSAMYFCASSERGADYVYTFGSGTRLTVV.

The table lists this clonotype with a few counts. The chain is built from TRBV6-6 and TRBJ1-2; 7 positions match TRBD1. J gave up 1 base and V 2 bases, and 1 base lay outside the gene matches. Germline lookup yields CDR1 MNHNY and CDR2 SVGAGI (reference sequence). This CDR3 contains 14 residues. The CDR3 coding sequence is TGTGCCAGCAGTTACGGGGACAGTAACTATGGCTACACCTTC. Its protein product is CASSYGDSNYGYTF.

In this sample, this clonotype turned up a few times. The chain employs TRBV7-9 and TRBJ2-7, with 9 nucleotides matching TRBD1. This CDR3 comprises 16 residues. V dropped 4 bases and J dropped 3; count of bases not matched to a gene: 10. Germline V gene sequence: CDR1 SEHNR, CDR2 FQNEAQ (reference sequence). CDR3 region: CASSSRPRGQGYEQYF. The DNA for the CDR3 is TGTGCCAGCAGCTCACGCCCGAGGGGACAGGGCTACGAGCAGTACTTC.

The V and J genes are TRBV2 and TRBJ2-3, with 7 bases aligning to TRBD1. The J segment lost 4 bases and the V segment lost 4 bases, leaving 11 bases of the junction unmatched. CDR1 and CDR2 (germline): SNHLY, FYNNEI. The CDR3 runs 16 residues. The chain's CDR3 is CASSGDSFSASDTQYF. CDR3 sequence (DNA): TGTGCCAGCAGTGGGGACAGTTTCTCAGCATCAGATACGCAGTATTTT.

To note about this clonotype: A much larger clone lies one base from this, so it may be a read error. CDR3 protein: CARSSSDRGYYGYTF. The CDR3 DNA reads as TGTGCCCGCAGCTCCTCTGACAGGGGATACTATGGCTACACCTTC. The chain joins TRBV7-2 to TRBJ1-2; 8 nucleotides agree with TRBD1. The CDR3 runs 15 residues. The germline V gene has CDR1 SGHTA and CDR2 FQGNSA.

This clonotype appeared a few times. The chain uses TRBV7-2 and TRBJ1-6; tentatively, D is TRBD1 (5 bases). CDR3 length: 15 amino acids. CDR1 and CDR2 (germline): SGHTA, FQGNSA. V lost 2 bases to trimming and J lost 9 bases, with 14 bases between them. The CDR3 loop is CASSLSGFMSSPLHF. The CDR3 nucleotides are TGTGCCAGCAGCTTATCAGGGTTTATGTCTTCACCCCTCCACTTT.

In its sample, this clonotype was seen a few times. CDR3 residues: CSATRTGGGELFF. The CDR3 coding sequence is TGCAGTGCTACCAGAACAGGCGGCGGGGAGCTGTTTTTT. The chain is built from TRBV20-1 and TRBJ2-2, with D possibly TRBD1 on 5 matching bases. Germline V gives CDR1 DFQATT, CDR2 SNEGSKA (reference sequence). The CDR3 totals 13 residues. V was pared by 4 bases and J by 7 bases, with 13 bases between.

The chain couples TRBV20-1 to TRBJ1-1; D is undetermined. This CDR3 comprises 12 residues. The V and J ends lost 3 bases and 4 bases respectively, with 9 bases between them. CDR1 and CDR2 (germline): DFQATT, SNEGSKA (reference sequence). The CDR3 is CSARAVGTEAFF. The DNA for the CDR3 is TGCAGTGCTAGGGCGGTGGGCACTGAAGCTTTCTTT.

This clonotype was found a few times. The chain is built from TRBV28 and TRBJ2-3, with 7 bases identical to TRBD2. The CDR3 extends over 16 amino acids. The J segment lost 0 bases and the V segment lost 0 bases, leaving 3 bases of the junction unmatched. Germline loops: CDR1 MDHEN, CDR2 SYDVKM. DNA of the CDR3: TGTGCCAGCAGTTTATGGGCTAGCGGAAGCACAGATACGCAGTATTTT. Its protein product is CASSLWASGSTDTQYF.

This chain links TRBV9 with TRBJ2-7; D tentatively fits TRBD1 or TRBD2 (5 bases each). Trimming took off 0 bases at V and 2 bases at J, with 9 bases between the two ends. This CDR3 spans 14 amino acids. Per germline, CDR1 SGDLS and CDR2 YYNGEE. The CDR3 region has the DNA TGTGCCAGCAGCGTAGGCTGGGGGACCTACGAGCAGTACTTC. It encodes CASSVGWGTYEQYF. The variable domain in full, completed from reference TRBV9 and TRBJ2-7, reads DSGVTQTPKHLITATGQRVTLRCSPRSGDLSVYWYQQSLDQGLQFLIQYYNGEERAKGNILERFSAQQFPDLHSELNLSSLELGDSALYFCASSVGWGTYEQYFGPGTRLTVT.

This clonotype occurred many times. V and J are TRBV2 and TRBJ2-1; D is possibly TRBD2 (6 bases). The CDR3 covers 14 residues. From germline, CDR1 is SNHLY and CDR2 FYNNEI. Trimming removed 7 bases from V and 7 bases from J, with 17 bases in between. This CDR3 is CASIQRAAGNEQFF. CDR3 sequence (DNA): TGTGCCAGCATCCAGCGGGCGGCGGGAAATGAGCAGTTCTTC.

This clonotype was seen ten or more times. The chain recombines TRBV14 with TRBJ1-2; possibly TRBD1 for D (6 bases). This CDR3 has 15 residues. Germline V gene sequence: CDR1 SGHDN, CDR2 FVKESK. The V end was cut by 2 bases, the J end by 4 bases, with 14 bases between. The CDR3 region is CASSQYRESGYGYTF. The CDR3, as DNA: TGTGCCAGCAGCCAATACAGGGAGAGCGGCTATGGCTACACCTTC. Full variable domain (remainder filled in from reference TRBV14 and TRBJ1-2): EAGVTQFPSHSVIEKGQTVTLRCDPISGHDNLYWYRRVMGKEIKFLLHFVKESKQDESGMPNNRFLAERTGGTYSTLKVQPAELEDSGVYFCASSQYRESGYGYTFGSGTRLTVV.

Many counts were recorded for this clonotype. J is TRBJ1-5 and V is TRBV15; D gene unclear. The CDR3 length is 14 residues. Germline CDR1 is LNHNV and CDR2 is YYDKDF (reference sequence). Trimming pared 1 base from V and 5 bases from J, leaving 9 bases between. The CDR3, as DNA: TGTGCCACCAGCAGAGCTGACACCGATCAGCCCCAGCATTTT. Protein product: CATSRADTDQPQHF.

The chain links TRBV12-3 or TRBV12-4 to TRBJ2-1, with 10 bases that match TRBD2. V gave up 4 bases and J gave up 8 bases; unmatched junction bases: 5. This CDR3 has 14 residues. This chain's CDR3 is CASSSSGSSHEQFF. CDR3 sequence (DNA): TGTGCCAGCAGTTCTAGCGGGAGCTCCCATGAGCAGTTCTTC.

V is TRBV2 and J is TRBJ1-2; D unclear. Trimming cost V 11 bases and J 6 bases, with 16 bases left between them. The CDR3 loop spans 12 amino acids. Looked up from germline, CDR1 is SNHLY and CDR2 is FYNNEI. The CDR3 is CAGAVGHDGYTF. CDR3 DNA: TGTGCCGGAGCAGTAGGCCACGATGGCTACACCTTC.

The V gene is TRBV10-3, the J gene TRBJ1-2; 9 positions agree with TRBD1. CDR1 and CDR2 (germline): ENHRY, SYGVKD. The CDR3 consists of 15 residues. J was trimmed by 7 bases and V by 11 bases; bases with no gene match: 17. The CDR3 sequence: CAASKGTGWDAGYTF. CDR3 in DNA: TGTGCCGCCTCGAAGGGGACAGGGTGGGATGCTGGCTACACCTTC.

This clonotype was counted at least ten times. The V call is TRBV10-3, the J call TRBJ2-4; the match to TRBD1 covers 7 bases. The CDR3 runs to 14 residues. Germline CDR1 is ENHRY and CDR2 is SYGVKD. V shed 4 bases, J shed 7 bases, and the junction held 7 bases outside the gene matches. The CDR3 DNA is TGTGCCATCAGTGTCTCCACGGACAGGAACATTCAGTACTTC. Its translation: CAISVSTDRNIQYF.

Worth noting for this clonotype: At one of its ends the junction is not consistent with the germline gene, which may arise from a read error. The chain has TRBV10-3 and TRBJ1-1, with D tentatively TRBD1 (5 bases). CDR1 and CDR2 from the germline V gene are ENHRY and SYGVKD. The CDR3 extends over 13 amino acids. The CDR3 sequence: CASSGAGSVEAFF. The CDR3 DNA is TGTGCCAGCAGTGGGGCCGGGTCTGTTGAAGCTTTCTTT.

The CDR3 sequence: CSARGWTGGLYTEAFF. The CDR3, as DNA: TGCAGTGCTAGGGGCTGGACAGGGGGTTTATACACTGAAGCTTTCTTT. The V and J genes are TRBV20-1 and TRBJ1-1; 10 bases are shared with TRBD1. The V and J ends lost 3 bases and 3 bases, in that order; junction bases with no gene match: 10. This CDR3 spans 16 amino acids. The V gene's germline CDR1 is DFQATT and CDR2 SNEGSKA (reference sequence).

This clonotype appeared many times. The chain links TRBV19 to TRBJ1-2, with 7 bases matching TRBD1. The CDR3 spans 14 residues. CDR1 and CDR2 from the germline V gene are LNHDA and SQIVND (reference sequence). The trim removed 9 bases at V and 4 bases at J, leaving 11 bases unmatched. CDR3 protein: CASTTTGMGYGYTF. The CDR3 DNA reads TGTGCCAGCACGACGACAGGGATGGGCTATGGCTACACCTTC.